The sequence of this T cell receptor (beta chain) was determined in a study of Ad26.COV2.S vaccination and SARS-CoV-2 variants. Produced via immunoSEQ multiplex PCR; TCRdb's table is partial and in-frame only. Altogether about 280,000 clones are present, roughly 86% being singletons, with the ten largest covering less than 3.5%. Treatment denoted: 19 received Ad26.COV2.S at low or high dose, single or two shots; about five received placebo; per-sample allocation not given. Samples were taken on day 63 after the first vaccine or placebo injection. The material sequenced was peripheral blood, taken in a trial of Ad26.COV2.S vaccine versus placebo. The sequence derives from a person aged 18 to 65 who received the Ad26.COV2.S COVID-19 vaccine or a placebo.

CDR3 DNA: TGCGCCAGCAGCCGAGGCGGGAGCTTAGACACCGGGGAGCTGTTTTTT. Translating gives CASSRGGSLDTGELFF. The rearrangement links TRBV4-1 to TRBJ2-2, with TRBD2 matching 7 bases. This CDR3 is 16 amino acids long. The V gene end was trimmed by 4 bases and the J gene end by 3 bases; junction bases not matched to a gene: 8. CDR1 and CDR2 (germline): MGHRA, YSYEKL.